This T cell receptor beta chain was recovered during a study of T cell repertoires in cytomegalovirus infection. The CDR3 totals 15 residues. Germline V CDR1 and CDR2: SGHTA, FQGNSA. Trimming shortened V by 5 bases and J by 0 bases, and 11 bases separated the two germline ends. This clonotype was detected ten times or more. MiXCR was run by TCRdb on the reads, yielding one entry per CDR3 protein. The sample has approximately 750,000 distinct CDR3 sequences; 35% to 45% are singletons. This sequence was found in a human donor in good health (CMV status not recorded). Some clones in this sample may be carry-over from other donors' samples. J is TRBJ2-4 and V is TRBV7-2; the D gene is possibly TRBD2 (6 bases). Sequencing used PBMCs. In DNA form, the CDR3 reads TGTGCCAGCAGCCGGCGGGGCGTAGCCAAAAACATTCAGTACTTC. The encoded protein is CASSRRGVAKNIQYF.